This T cell receptor beta chain came from a study of identical twins. General study findings and limits: Those out-of-frame alpha sequences shared by twins showed an excess of low generation probability.

Template switching added a universal primer binding site, and final cDNA carried unique molecular identifiers. TCRdb reprocessed the 5' RACE reads via MiXCR and lists one record per CDR3 protein. The profile shows 600,000 to 800,000 distinct CDR3 sequences, 21% of them singletons. Turning to this clonotype: Antigen specificity is unknown.

V lost 6 bases and J lost 9, with 13 bases in between. The CDR3 sequence is 12 residues long. The sample was also reused in another study, on T cells expressing NK-cell markers. This second report adds: Within the sequenced cohort of eight donors, seven exhibited HCMV seropositivity and one was seronegative.

The sequenced sample was PBMCs. This TCR derives from a woman between 18 and 30 years old in good health. V gene TRBV12-3 or TRBV12-4 combines with J gene TRBJ2-3; D gene uncertain. CDR3 sequence (DNA): TGTGCCAGCAGCTCTGAAAGTCAGACGCAGTATTTT. Amino acid sequence: CASSSESQTQYF.